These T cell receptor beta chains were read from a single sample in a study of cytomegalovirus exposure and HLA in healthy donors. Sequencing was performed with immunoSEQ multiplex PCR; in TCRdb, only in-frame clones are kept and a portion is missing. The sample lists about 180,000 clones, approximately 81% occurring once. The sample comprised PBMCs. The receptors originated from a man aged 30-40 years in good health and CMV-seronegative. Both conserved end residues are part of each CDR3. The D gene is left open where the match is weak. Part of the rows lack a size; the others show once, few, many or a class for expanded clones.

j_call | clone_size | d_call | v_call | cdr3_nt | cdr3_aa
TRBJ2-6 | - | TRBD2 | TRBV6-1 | TGTGCCAGCAGTGAACGAGGGACTAGCGGGGGGGCAGGGCCTGGGGCCAACGTCCTGACTTTC | CASSERGTSGGAGPGANVLTF
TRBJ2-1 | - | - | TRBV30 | TGTGCCTGGAGTCTCGGAGTATACAATGAGCAGTTCTTC | CAWSLGVYNEQFF
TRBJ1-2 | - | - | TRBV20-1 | TGCAGTGCTAGGGGGGGTCAGGACTACACCTTC | CSARGGQDYTF
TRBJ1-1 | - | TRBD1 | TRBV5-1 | TGCGCCAGCAGCTCTTCGGACAGGGGGCGAATTAATGGTGAAGCTTTCTTT | CASSSSDRGRINGEAFF
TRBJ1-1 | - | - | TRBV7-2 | TGTGCCAGCAGGACTACATCGAGCGAAGCTTTCTTT | CASRTTSSEAFF
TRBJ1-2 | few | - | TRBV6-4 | TGTGCCAGCAGTGACTCAGGGGGCTATGGCTACACCTTC | CASSDSGGYGYTF
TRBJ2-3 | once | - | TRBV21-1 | TGTGCCAGCAGCAAAGAAGGGACGACTAGCGGGAGCCCAGATACGCAGTATTTT | CASSKEGTTSGSPDTQYF
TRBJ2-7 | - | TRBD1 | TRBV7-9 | TGTGCCAGCAGCTTAGCCAGGGGGACCTACGAGCAGTACTTC | CASSLARGTYEQYF
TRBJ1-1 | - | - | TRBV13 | TGTGCCAGCAGCTTAGGCGGAGGCGTAAGGAACACTGAAGCTTTCTTT | CASSLGGGVRNTEAFF
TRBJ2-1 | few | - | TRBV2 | TGTGCCAGCAGTGAACAGGGTAGCTCCTACAATGAGCAGTTCTTC | CASSEQGSSYNEQFF
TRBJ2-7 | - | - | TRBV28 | TGTGCCAGCACCCCGGCGGAGGGTCCCCGCTACGAGCAGTACTTC | CASTPAEGPRYEQYF
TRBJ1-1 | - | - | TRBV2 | TGTGCCAGCAGTGACAGGGATTATGTCACTGAAGCTTTCTTT | CASSDRDYVTEAFF
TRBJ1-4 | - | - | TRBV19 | TGTGCCAGTAGTACCCCTCCGCCGGAGTCAGAAAAACTGTTTTTT | CASSTPPPESEKLFF
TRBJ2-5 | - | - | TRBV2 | TGTGCCAGCAGTGGCAGGGTTGAGACCCAGTACTTC | CASSGRVETQYF
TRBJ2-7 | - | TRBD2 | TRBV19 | TGTGCCAGTAGCCGGGGGGAATACGAGCAGTACTTC | CASSRGEYEQYF
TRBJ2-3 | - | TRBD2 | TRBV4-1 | TGCGCCAGCAGCCAAGACGGACCGGGACTAGGGGGCACAGATACGCAGTATTTT | CASSQDGPGLGGTDTQYF
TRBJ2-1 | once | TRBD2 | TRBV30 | TGTGCCTGGAGTAGCGGGAGGAACAATGAGCAGTTCTTC | CAWSSGRNNEQFF
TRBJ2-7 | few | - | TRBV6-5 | TGTGCCAGCCGAGCTAGAGAGGAGTCCTACGAGCAGTACTTC | CASRAREESYEQYF
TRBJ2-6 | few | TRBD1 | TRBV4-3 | TGCGCCAGCAGCCAAGAAGGACAGGGAGCCTTCTTAGTCCCTGGGGCCAACGTCCTGACTTTC | CASSQEGQGAFLVPGANVLTF
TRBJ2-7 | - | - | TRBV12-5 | TGTGCTAGTGGTTTTGTAAGGAGACAGACCTCCTACGAGCAGTACTTC | CASGFVRRQTSYEQYF
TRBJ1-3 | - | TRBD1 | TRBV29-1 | TGCAGCGCTCGGGACAGCTCTGGAAACACCATATATTTT | CSARDSSGNTIYF
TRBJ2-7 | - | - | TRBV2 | TGTGCCAGCAGTGAGTCGCGCGAGCAGTACTTC | CASSESREQYF
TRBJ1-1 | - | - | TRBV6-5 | TGTGCCAGCAGTTACGGCCGGGGTTCCACTGAAGCTTTCTTT | CASSYGRGSTEAFF
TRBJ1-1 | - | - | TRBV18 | TGTGCCAGCTCACCCAGGGGGAACACTGAAGCTTTCTTT | CASSPRGNTEAFF
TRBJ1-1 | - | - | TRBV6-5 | TGTGCCAGCATTGACGGACAAGGCCACACTGAAGCTTTCTTT | CASIDGQGHTEAFF
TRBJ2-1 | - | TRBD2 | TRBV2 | TGTGCCAGCGAACTAGCGGGGGGGCCCTACAATGAGCAGTTCTTC | CASELAGGPYNEQFF
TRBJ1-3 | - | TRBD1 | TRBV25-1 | TGTGCCAGCAGTGATTACAGGGGGCCAACTGGAAACACCATATATTTT | CASSDYRGPTGNTIYF
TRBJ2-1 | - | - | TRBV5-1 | TGCGCCAGCAGCCCGGCGGCTACCTACAATGAGCAGTTCTTC | CASSPAATYNEQFF
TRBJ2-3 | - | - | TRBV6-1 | TGTGCCAGCAGTGATCTGGGGGCTAGCACAGATACGCAGTATTTT | CASSDLGASTDTQYF